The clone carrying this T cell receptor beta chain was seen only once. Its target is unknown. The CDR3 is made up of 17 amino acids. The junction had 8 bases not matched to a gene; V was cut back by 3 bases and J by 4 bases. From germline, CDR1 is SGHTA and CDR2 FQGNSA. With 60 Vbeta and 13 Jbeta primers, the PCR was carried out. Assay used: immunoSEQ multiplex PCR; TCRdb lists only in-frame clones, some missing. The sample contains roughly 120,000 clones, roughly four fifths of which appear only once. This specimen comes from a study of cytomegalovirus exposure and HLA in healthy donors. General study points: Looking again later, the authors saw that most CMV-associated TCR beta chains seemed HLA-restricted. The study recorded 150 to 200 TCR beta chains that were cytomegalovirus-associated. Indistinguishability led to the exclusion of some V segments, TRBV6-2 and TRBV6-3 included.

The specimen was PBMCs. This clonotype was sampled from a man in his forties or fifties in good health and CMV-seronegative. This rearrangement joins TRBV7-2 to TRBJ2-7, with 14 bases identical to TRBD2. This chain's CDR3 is CASSLGLAGAIFYEQYF. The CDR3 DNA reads TGTGCCAGCAGCTTGGGACTAGCGGGAGCCATCTTTTACGAGCAGTACTTC.